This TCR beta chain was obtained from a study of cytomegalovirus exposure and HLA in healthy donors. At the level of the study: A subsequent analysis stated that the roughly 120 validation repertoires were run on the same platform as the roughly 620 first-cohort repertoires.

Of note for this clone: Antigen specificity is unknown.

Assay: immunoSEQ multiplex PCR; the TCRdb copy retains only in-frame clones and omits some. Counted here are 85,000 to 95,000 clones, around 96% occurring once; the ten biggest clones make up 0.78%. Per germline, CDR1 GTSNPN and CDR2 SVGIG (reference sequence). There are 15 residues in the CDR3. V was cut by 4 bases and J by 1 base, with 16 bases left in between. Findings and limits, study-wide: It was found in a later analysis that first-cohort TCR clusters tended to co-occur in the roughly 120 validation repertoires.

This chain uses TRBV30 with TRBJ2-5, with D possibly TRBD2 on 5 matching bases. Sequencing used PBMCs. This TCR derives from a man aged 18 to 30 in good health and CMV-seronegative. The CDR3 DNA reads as TGTGCCTGGACCGGTTCCCCTCGGGGCCAAGAGACCCAGTACTTC. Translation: CAWTGSPRGQETQYF. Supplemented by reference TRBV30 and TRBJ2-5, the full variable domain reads SQTIHQWPATLVQPVGSPLSLECTVEGTSNPNLYWYRQAAGRGLQLLFYSVGIGQISSEVPQNLSASRPQDRQFILSSKKLLLSDSGFYLCAWTGSPRGQETQYFGPGTRLLVL.